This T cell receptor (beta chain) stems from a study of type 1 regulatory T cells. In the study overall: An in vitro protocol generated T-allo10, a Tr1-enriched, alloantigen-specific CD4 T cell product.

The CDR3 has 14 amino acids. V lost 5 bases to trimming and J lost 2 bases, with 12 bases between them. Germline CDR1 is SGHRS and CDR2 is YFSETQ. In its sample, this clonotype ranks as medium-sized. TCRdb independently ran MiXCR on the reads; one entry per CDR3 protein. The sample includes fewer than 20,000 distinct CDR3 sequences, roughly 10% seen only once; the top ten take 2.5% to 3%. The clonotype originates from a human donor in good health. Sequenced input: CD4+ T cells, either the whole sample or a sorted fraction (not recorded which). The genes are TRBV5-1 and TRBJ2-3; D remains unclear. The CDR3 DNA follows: TGCGCCAGCAGAACAGCACAGCTCACAGATACGCAGTATTTT. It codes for CASRTAQLTDTQYF.